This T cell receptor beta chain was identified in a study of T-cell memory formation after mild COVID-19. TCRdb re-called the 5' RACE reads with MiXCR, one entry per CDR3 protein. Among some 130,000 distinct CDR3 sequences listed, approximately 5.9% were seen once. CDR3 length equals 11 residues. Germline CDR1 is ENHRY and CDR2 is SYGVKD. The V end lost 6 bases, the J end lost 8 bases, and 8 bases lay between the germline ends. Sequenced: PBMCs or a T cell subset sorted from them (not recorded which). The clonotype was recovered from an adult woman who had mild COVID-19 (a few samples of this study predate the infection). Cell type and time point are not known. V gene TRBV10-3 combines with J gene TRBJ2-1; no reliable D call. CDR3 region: CAISLGYEQFF. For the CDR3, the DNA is TGTGCCATCAGCTTAGGGTATGAGCAGTTCTTC.